This T cell receptor (beta chain) was obtained from a study of brain T cells in children with intractable seizures. Time point defined: blood from clinic visit 5 months post-surgery; TSC patient then seizure free. Repertoires were generated with immunoSEQ multiplex PCR, while TCRdb's copy carries only in-frame clones and drops some. This repertoire shows a few hundred thousand clones, 93% found once; its top ten account for roughly 6%. General study results and limits: HCMV serostatus was not known, and viral specificity came from CDR3 similarity only.

Germline V gene lookup returns CDR1 MGHRA and CDR2 YSYEKL. The length of the CDR3 is 15 residues. V was shortened by 0 bases and J by 0 bases, with 9 bases between the two germline ends. Points on this clone: The antigen is not known.

The input for sequencing was peripheral blood, taken roughly 5 months after surgery. The receptor comes from a boy under two years old with tuberous sclerosis and intractable seizures. J is TRBJ2-7 and V is TRBV4-1, with D unresolved. Written as DNA, the CDR3 is TGCGCCAGCAGCCAAGAAGAACGGGCCTCCTACGAGCAGTACTTC. Translated: CASSQEERASYEQYF.